The 14 T cell receptor beta chains reported below all come from one sample, sequenced in a study of blood T cell repertoires in COVID-19. Only in-frame clones appear in the TCRdb table, and some are missing; sequencing was by immunoSEQ multiplex PCR. The sample comprises around 140,000 clones, 81% of which are singletons, and 8% to 9.5% rests with the top ten. Sequencing was performed on peripheral blood. The source is a woman aged 55 to 70 with active or convalescent COVID-19.

This chain uses TRBV30 with TRBJ2-7; 7 bases match TRBD1. The CDR3 is 13 residues long. Trimming removed 5 bases from V and 2 bases from J; junction bases left unmatched: 6. CDR1 is GTSNPN and CDR2 is SVGIG in the germline V gene (reference sequence). CDR3 in amino acids: CAWGRQGPYEQYV. Here the CDR3 DNA reads TGTGCCTGGGGAAGACAGGGTCCCTACGAGCAGTACGTC.

The chain joins TRBV7-2 to TRBJ2-1, with no clear D. Trimming pared 1 base from V and 8 bases from J, leaving 12 bases between. Looked up from germline, CDR1 is SGHTA and CDR2 is FQGNSA. The CDR3 consists of 14 residues. The CDR3 sequence is CASSLVARSYEQFF. The CDR3 DNA reads as TGTGCCAGCAGCTTAGTCGCGCGATCATATGAGCAGTTCTTC.

J is TRBJ1-4 and V is TRBV5-1, with TRBD1 matching 7 bases. Trimming at V came to 0 bases and at J to 10 bases, leaving 6 bases not matched to a gene. Germline V CDR1 and CDR2: SGHRS, YFSETQ. This CDR3 comprises 14 residues. The DNA for the CDR3 is TGCGCCAGCAGCTTGGGACAGGGTTGGCGAAAACTGTTTTTT. It codes for CASSLGQGWRKLFF. Together with reference TRBV5-1 and TRBJ1-4, the CDR3 gives the full variable domain: KAGVTQTPRYLIKTRGQQVTLSCSPISGHRSVSWYQQTPGQGLQFLFEYFSETQRNKGNFPGRFSGRQFSNSRSEMNVSTLELGDSALYLCASSLGQGWRKLFFGSGTQLSVL.

V and J are TRBV4-1 and TRBJ2-5; no clear D. CDR1 is MGHRA, CDR2 YSYEKL, per germline. The V and J ends lost 0 bases and 1 base respectively, with 9 bases between them. This CDR3 is 15 amino acids long. This chain's CDR3 is CASSQDLRPQETQYF. The CDR3 DNA sequence: TGCGCCAGCAGCCAAGATCTGCGGCCCCAAGAGACCCAGTACTTC.

The gene calls are TRBV7-2 and TRBJ1-6; D uncertain. Trimming stripped 5 bases from V and 2 bases from J, with 13 bases between. The CDR3 covers 16 residues. CDR1 is SGHTA, CDR2 FQGNSA, per germline. CDR3 in DNA: TGTGCCAGCAGCATATCCGTCTATACCTATAATTCACCCCTCCACTTT. It yields the protein CASSISVYTYNSPLHF.

This rearrangement joins TRBV9 to TRBJ1-4; D possibly corresponds to TRBD1 (6 bases). The germline gives CDR1 SGDLS, CDR2 YYNGEE. V was trimmed by 3 bases and J by 2 bases, leaving 11 bases between them. The CDR3 is 15 residues long. CDR3 protein: CASSARGTTNEKLFF. The DNA of the CDR3 is TGTGCCAGCAGCGCAAGGGGGACGACTAATGAAAAACTGTTTTTT.

The gene calls are TRBV6-6 and TRBJ1-2; TRBD1 aligns across 9 bases. J was trimmed by 3 bases and V by 3 bases; bases with no gene match: 5. CDR1 and CDR2 from the germline V gene are MNHNY and SVGAGI (reference sequence). This CDR3 has 15 residues. This CDR3 reads CASSYSTGGYYGYTF. CDR3 DNA sequence: TGTGCCAGCAGTTATAGTACAGGGGGCTACTATGGCTACACCTTC.

The V call is TRBV6-2 or TRBV6-3, the J call TRBJ2-3, with TRBD2 matching over 9 bases. The CDR3 covers 16 residues. V gave up 5 bases and J gave up 0 bases; unmatched junction bases: 6. Germline CDR1 is MNHEY and CDR2 is SVGEGT. The DNA of the CDR3 is TGTGCCAGCAGTAGACGGCGGGGGGGAAGCACAGATACGCAGTATTTT. This sequence encodes CASSRRRGGSTDTQYF.

The chain carries TRBV19 and TRBJ1-3, with D possibly TRBD1 on 5 matching bases. V was pared by 5 bases and J by 8 bases, with 13 bases between. Per the germline V gene, CDR1 is LNHDA and CDR2 is SQIVND (reference sequence). There are 13 residues in the CDR3. CDR3 region: CASSPGRGDTIYF. CDR3 DNA sequence: TGTGCCAGTAGTCCCGGTCGGGGGGACACCATATATTTT.

The chain is built from TRBV7-9 and TRBJ2-5; D might be TRBD2 (5 bases). V shed 1 base and J shed 5 bases, with 11 bases lying between them. This CDR3 has 14 residues. The germline V gene has CDR1 SEHNR and CDR2 FQNEAQ (reference sequence). The CDR3 loop is CASSLVGEWETQYF. The CDR3 DNA follows: TGTGCCAGCAGCTTAGTGGGAGAGTGGGAGACCCAGTACTTC. The full variable domain, with the rest looked up from reference TRBV7-9 and TRBJ2-5, is DTGVSQNPRHKITKRGQNVTFRCDPISEHNRLYWYRQTLGQGPEFLTYFQNEAQLEKSRLLSDRFSAERPKGSFSTLEIQRTEQGDSAMYLCASSLVGEWETQYFGPGTRLLVL.

This clone has only one observation. The rearrangement uses TRBV5-1 and TRBJ1-6, with D possibly TRBD1 on 6 matching bases. Germline values: CDR1 SGHRS, CDR2 YFSETQ. The length of the CDR3 is 14 residues. V lost 4 bases and J 6 bases, leaving 11 bases between the germline ends. CDR3 DNA sequence: TGCGCCAGCAGCCCGCAAGGGGGTAATTCACCCCTCCACTTT. This codes for CASSPQGGNSPLHF.

The rearrangement joins TRBV10-3 to TRBJ1-1; maybe TRBD1 (5 bases). The length of the CDR3 is 11 residues. Germline CDR1 and CDR2: ENHRY and SYGVKD. The V end was cut by 10 bases, the J end by 3 bases, with 9 bases between. The CDR3 nucleotides are TGTGCCACCAAGGGGTACACTGAAGCTTTCTTT. This codes for CATKGYTEAFF.

This chain connects TRBV28 to TRBJ1-5; tentatively, D is TRBD1 (6 bases). Germline V gene data show CDR1 as MDHEN and CDR2 as SYDVKM. Between the trimmed V and J ends, which lost 9 bases and 6 bases, there was a span of 18 bases. The CDR3 spans 14 residues. CDR3: CASRPTGFPQPQHF. CDR3 sequence (DNA): TGTGCCAGTAGACCTACAGGGTTCCCTCAGCCCCAGCATTTT.

The rearrangement links TRBV6-5 to TRBJ2-5; 7 nucleotides agree with TRBD1. The V gene's germline CDR1 is MNHEY and CDR2 SVGAGI. The V gene end was trimmed by 6 bases and the J gene end by 4 bases; junction bases not matched to a gene: 11. CDR3 length: 15 amino acids. CDR3 amino acids: CASSRGQAVRETQYF. The CDR3 DNA is TGTGCCAGCAGCCGCGGACAGGCGGTACGAGAGACCCAGTACTTC.